The rows below give T cell receptor beta chains drawn from one sample of a study of shared clonotypes between healthy human individuals. Data came from immunoSEQ multiplex PCR; TCRdb stores just in-frame clones and leaves some out. The sample contains about 490,000 clones, approximately 79% of which appear only once. Sequenced input: PBMCs. These receptors were collected from a middle-aged woman in good health. Some clones in this sample may be carry-over from other donors' samples. Each CDR3 is given with its conserved first and last residue. Each record gives: J gene, clone size, V gene, D gene, CDR3 DNA, CDR3 protein. A D gene is named only where the DNA matches it firmly. Some rows mark clone size as missing; the rest say once, few, many or name a class of expanded clone.

TRBJ2-5,.,TRBV5-8,TRBD2,TGTGCCAGCAGCTTGGCGGTGACTAGCGGGAGTTGGGGTACAGAGACCCAGTACTTC,CASSLAVTSGSWGTETQYF
TRBJ2-3,.,TRBV5-1,.,TGCGCCAGCGGCACGGGGAGCACAGATACGCAGTATTTT,CASGTGSTDTQYF
TRBJ2-7,.,TRBV15,.,TGTGCCACCAGCACCCTAGGGGGTTCCTACGAGCAGTACTTC,CATSTLGGSYEQYF
TRBJ2-7,.,TRBV5-4,TRBD1,TGTGCCAGCAGCCCCACGCGGACAGGGCACGAGCAGTACTTC,CASSPTRTGHEQYF
TRBJ1-4,once,TRBV7-8,.,TGTGCCAGCACCCAGGAGGGTGGTGGAAAACTGTTTTTT,CASTQEGGGKLFF
TRBJ2-7,.,TRBV15,.,TGTGCCACCAGCAGAGATCCCGGCTACGAGCAGTACTTC,CATSRDPGYEQYF
TRBJ2-7,.,TRBV20-1,.,TGCAGTGCGAGATACTACGAGCAGTACTTC,CSARYYEQYF
TRBJ1-3,.,TRBV28,TRBD1,TGTGCCAGCAAAGGATCCACAGGGGCCGGAAACACCATATATTTT,CASKGSTGAGNTIYF
TRBJ2-7,.,TRBV2,TRBD1,TGTGCCAGCAGGAAGGGACAGGTTTTATCCTACGAGCAGTACTTC,CASRKGQVLSYEQYF
TRBJ2-1,.,TRBV27,TRBD2,TGTGCCAGCAGTTTTAGCGGGAGCGGGTACAATGAGCAGTTCTTC,CASSFSGSGYNEQFF
TRBJ2-5,few,TRBV2,.,TGTGCCAGCAGTGCCCAACCCAGCCAAGAGACCCAGTACTTC,CASSAQPSQETQYF
TRBJ1-1,.,TRBV18,TRBD1,TGTGCCAGCTCACCAAGACAGGGTTATGAAGCTTTCTTT,CASSPRQGYEAFF
TRBJ2-3,.,TRBV2,TRBD2,TGTGCCAGCAGTCAGGGACTAGCTACAGATACGCAGTATTTT,CASSQGLATDTQYF
TRBJ1-2,.,TRBV30,TRBD1,TGTGCCTGGAGTGTCATACAGGGGCGGGACCGCTCATTAAATAACTATGGCTACACCTTC,CAWSVIQGRDRSLNNYGYTF
TRBJ2-7,.,TRBV5-4,TRBD2,TGTGCCAGCAGCCGAGTAGCGGGGGGTTTCTCCTACGAGCAGTACTTC,CASSRVAGGFSYEQYF
TRBJ2-5,.,TRBV18,.,TGTGCCAGCTCACCAGAGAACAGGGAGGGAGAGACCCAGTACTTC,CASSPENREGETQYF
TRBJ2-7,.,TRBV28,TRBD2,TGTGCCAGCAGCTCCCGGACTAGCGGGAGTCGGTACGAGCAGTACTTC,CASSSRTSGSRYEQYF
TRBJ2-5,.,TRBV25-1,TRBD1,TGTGCCAGCAGTGAATTCTCGGGACAGGCGACCCAGTACTTC,CASSEFSGQATQYF
TRBJ1-2,.,TRBV6-1,.,TGTGCCAGCAGCTCAGGACGGACCAGCTATGGCTACACCTTC,CASSSGRTSYGYTF
TRBJ1-5,few,TRBV7-9,.,TGTGCCAGCAGCCCAGGGACCCTTTGGAATCAGCCCCAGCATTTT,CASSPGTLWNQPQHF
TRBJ2-2,.,TRBV27,.,TGTGCCAGCAGTTCGAGAGGGGGACGGACCGGGGAGCTGTTTTTT,CASSSRGGRTGELFF
TRBJ2-1,.,TRBV19,.,TGTGCCAGTAGGGAGGGACAGAACAATGAGCAGTTCTTC,CASREGQNNEQFF
TRBJ1-1,.,TRBV9,.,TGTGCCAGCAGCGTACAGGGAAGGGTTGGTACTGAAGCTTTCTTT,CASSVQGRVGTEAFF
TRBJ2-6,.,TRBV7-6,.,TGTGCCAGCAGCTCAGTCCCGGGACAAGACTCTGGGGCCAACGTCCTGACTTTC,CASSSVPGQDSGANVLTF
TRBJ2-1,.,TRBV28,TRBD2,TGTGCCAGCAGCCGGACTAGCGGGAGAAGGAATGAGCAGTTCTTC,CASSRTSGRRNEQFF
TRBJ2-2,.,TRBV7-3,.,TGTGCCAGCAGCCCCCTCTCGGATCCGCGTGGGACCGGGGAGCTGTTTTTT,CASSPLSDPRGTGELFF
TRBJ1-1,.,TRBV6-1,.,TGTGCCAGCCCCAGACCCCTGAACACTGAAGCTTTCTTT,CASPRPLNTEAFF
TRBJ1-3,few,TRBV18,.,TGTGCCAGCTCACCACGAAGGGATTCTGGAAACACCATATATTTT,CASSPRRDSGNTIYF
TRBJ2-1,once,TRBV5-1,TRBD2,TGCGCCAGCAGCTACGGGACTAGCGTCTTCACCAATGAGCAGTTCTTC,CASSYGTSVFTNEQFF
TRBJ2-7,.,TRBV5-8,.,TGTGCCAGCAGCCTCCAGAGCTCCTACGAGCAGTACTTC,CASSLQSSYEQYF
TRBJ1-1,.,TRBV11-2,.,TGTGCCAGCAGCAGGGACTTGAACACTGAAGCTTTCTTT,CASSRDLNTEAFF
TRBJ1-2,.,TRBV4-1,.,TGCGCCAGCAGCCAAGATCCCCTGAATTTAGGCTACACCTTC,CASSQDPLNLGYTF
TRBJ1-4,.,TRBV30,.,TGTGCCTGGAGCCGGGCCGCAGAAAAACTGTTTTTT,CAWSRAAEKLFF
TRBJ1-3,.,TRBV2,.,TGTGCCAGCAGTGAGACAGGAGGCGTTGGAAACACCATATATTTT,CASSETGGVGNTIYF
TRBJ2-3,.,TRBV29-1,TRBD2,TGCAGCGTTGAAACCTCTAGCGGTACGCAGTATTTT,CSVETSSGTQYF
TRBJ2-3,once,TRBV5-1,.,TGCGCCAGCAGCTTGGAGGACAGCCACACAGATACGCAGTATTTT,CASSLEDSHTDTQYF
TRBJ2-5,.,TRBV6-6,.,TGTGCCAGCAGTTACGAGGGGAAGACCCAGTACTTC,CASSYEGKTQYF
TRBJ2-7,.,TRBV30,.,TGTGCCTGGAGCAAGGGAGGCTACGAGCAGTACTTC,CAWSKGGYEQYF
TRBJ1-5,.,TRBV28,.,TGTGCCAGCAAGGGACTCCGGGACATTAGCAATCAGCCCCAGCATTTT,CASKGLRDISNQPQHF
TRBJ2-2,few,TRBV27,.,TGTGCCAGCAGTAGGGACGGGTCCACCGGGGAGCTGTTTTTT,CASSRDGSTGELFF
TRBJ2-3,.,TRBV29-1,.,TGCAGCGCCGGGGGGCAGGGAGAAGATACGCAGTATTTT,CSAGGQGEDTQYF
TRBJ2-1,.,TRBV18,.,TGTGCCAGCTCCCCGAGACAGGCGTCCTACAATGAGCAGTTCTTC,CASSPRQASYNEQFF
TRBJ2-1,.,TRBV7-9,.,TGTGCCAGCAGCCCCCGAAACAGCTCCTACAATGAGCAGTTCTTC,CASSPRNSSYNEQFF
TRBJ2-7,once,TRBV9,.,TGTGCCAGCAGCGTAGAGGGAGCGACCGAGCAGTACTTC,CASSVEGATEQYF
TRBJ1-2,.,TRBV6-5,.,TGTGCCAGCAACGAGGGACGGGACTATGGCTACACCTTC,CASNEGRDYGYTF
TRBJ2-7,few,TRBV29-1,.,TGCAGCGTTGAGGAGGGGGCCGGGGAGCAGTACTTC,CSVEEGAGEQYF
TRBJ1-1,.,TRBV6-5,.,TGTGCCAGCAGTCGCTCGGGGTCCGCTTTCTTT,CASSRSGSAFF
TRBJ2-1,.,TRBV2,.,TGTGCCAGCTTGGGGTACAATGAGCAGTTCTTC,CASLGYNEQFF
TRBJ1-5,few,TRBV11-2,.,TGTGCCAGCAGCTTAGGGCACGTGGGGGTCCAGCCCCAGCATTTT,CASSLGHVGVQPQHF
TRBJ2-7,once,TRBV4-3,.,TGCGCCAGCAGCCAAGAGCGGGGAGGCTACGAGCAGTACTTC,CASSQERGGYEQYF
TRBJ2-2,.,TRBV7-3,TRBD2,TGTGCCAGCAGCTCCTACCGCGGGACTAGCTCTCCCGGGGAGCTGTTTTTT,CASSSYRGTSSPGELFF
TRBJ2-1,.,TRBV6-4,TRBD2,TGTGCCAGCAGCCCTCAGGCTAGCGGGTTAGGTGAGCAGTTCTTC,CASSPQASGLGEQFF
TRBJ2-3,.,TRBV6-6,.,TGTGCCAGCAGTTTCCTTGAGAATACGCAGTATTTT,CASSFLENTQYF